These 22 T cell receptor beta chains were all obtained from the same sample, sequenced in a study of metastatic and nonmetastatic thyroid tumors (dated by TCRdb to 2020 to 2021). The library was built by means of PCR. The sequencer listed for this sample is Illumina HiSeq 4000. TCRdb reworked the public reads: Q25 trimming with fastp, MiXCR clone assembly, productive beta chains retained. The table for this sample lists about 43,000 clones; 3% to 3.5% of them were counted only once. Jointly, the top ten make up 9.5% to 10% of the sample. Before undergoing thyroid surgery, none of the patients had been given any kind of treatment. Sequencing was done on a sample of blood. These receptors all stem from a female donor with papillary thyroid cancer or a benign thyroid nodule (not recorded which). Some clones in this sample may be carry-over from other donors' samples.

This clone was detected ten times or more. The chain links TRBV5-1 to TRBJ2-5, with D uncertain. V was pared by 4 bases and J by 3 bases, with 10 bases between. Looked up from germline, CDR1 is SGHRS and CDR2 is YFSETQ. This CDR3 contains 13 residues. CDR3 residues: CASSPDGEETQYF. DNA for the CDR3: TGCGCCAGCAGCCCGGACGGAGAAGAGACCCAGTACTTC. The full variable domain, with the rest looked up from reference TRBV5-1 and TRBJ2-5, is KAGVTQTPRYLIKTRGQQVTLSCSPISGHRSVSWYQQTPGQGLQFLFEYFSETQRNKGNFPGRFSGRQFSNSRSEMNVSTLELGDSALYLCASSPDGEETQYFGPGTRLLVL.

This clone has a handful of counts. V and J are TRBV25-1 and TRBJ2-3, with 11 positions matching TRBD2. V lost 4 bases and J lost 3; bases outside the gene matches: 0. The CDR3 has 14 residues. Germline V gene data show CDR1 as MGHDK and CDR2 as SYGVNS. CDR3 sequence: CASSASGRTDTQYF. CDR3 nucleotide sequence: TGTGCCAGCAGTGCTAGCGGGAGGACAGATACGCAGTATTTT. Variable domain in full (rest from reference TRBV25-1 and TRBJ2-3): EADIYQTPRYLVIGTGKKITLECSQTMGHDKMYWYQQDPGMELHLIHYSYGVNSTEKGDLSSESTVSRIRTEHFPLTLESARPSHTSQYLCASSASGRTDTQYFGPGTRLTVL.

Ten or more counts support this clone. This chain connects TRBV20-1 to TRBJ2-2; D remains ambiguous. The germline V gene encodes CDR1 DFQATT and CDR2 SNEGSKA (reference sequence). There are 13 residues in the CDR3. Trimming left V 3 bases short and J 4 bases short, with 9 bases between. The CDR3 nucleotides are TGCAGTGCTAGCTATGGTAGCACCGGGGAGCTGTTTTTT. Protein product: CSASYGSTGELFF.

Comments on this clone: Other DNA variants within this sample encode the same CDR3. V is TRBV27 and J is TRBJ1-2; perhaps TRBD1 as D (6 bases). V lost 7 bases to trimming and J lost 8 bases, with 17 bases between them. This CDR3 contains 13 residues. CDR1 is MNHEY and CDR2 is SMNVEV in the germline V gene (reference sequence). This CDR3 is CASKVAGAEGYTF. CDR3 nucleotide sequence: TGTGCCAGCAAAGTGGCAGGGGCAGAGGGCTACACCTTC.

Ten or more counts support this clone. This sequence joins TRBV28 and TRBJ2-5, with TRBD2 matching over 11 bases. The CDR3 contains 14 residues. Trimming removed 4 bases from V and 5 bases from J; junction bases left unmatched: 3. Germline V gene sequence: CDR1 MDHEN, CDR2 SYDVKM. CDR3 nucleotide sequence: TGTGCCAGCAGTTCACTAGCGGGAGACGAGACCCAGTACTTC. Its translation is CASSSLAGDETQYF. The variable domain in full, completed from reference TRBV28 and TRBJ2-5, reads DVKVTQSSRYLVKRTGEKVFLECVQDMDHENMFWYRQDPGLGLRLIYFSYDVKMKEKGDIPEGYSVSREKKERFSLILESASTNQTSMYLCASSSLAGDETQYFGPGTRLLVL.

The J gene is TRBJ1-1, the V gene TRBV20-1; D is perhaps TRBD1 (5 bases). Germline lookup yields CDR1 DFQATT and CDR2 SNEGSKA (reference sequence). This CDR3 region has 15 residues. V was cut by 0 bases and J by 1 base, with 12 bases left in between. The CDR3 sequence is CSARDLRQGNTEAFF. As DNA, the CDR3 is TGCAGTGCTAGAGATCTGCGGCAGGGGAACACTGAAGCTTTCTTT.

This clone was seen ten or more times. A read error may explain this, as a much larger clone is one base away. The chain combines TRBV12-5 with TRBJ1-2, with 8 bases fitting TRBD1. This CDR3 comprises 16 residues. V shed 6 bases, J shed 6 bases, and the junction held 15 bases outside the gene matches. From germline, CDR1 is LGHNT and CDR2 FRNRAP. The CDR3 DNA reads as TGTGCTAGTGGGGACCGCGGACAGGGACTTTTCCATGGCTACACCTTC. This sequence encodes CASGDRGQGLFHGYTF.

The sample holds many counts of this clone. CDR3 sequence: CASSLNRDNQNTEAFF. CDR3 DNA sequence: TGCGCCAGCAGCTTGAATCGGGACAACCAGAACACTGAAGCTTTCTTT. This sequence joins TRBV5-1 and TRBJ1-1; TRBD1 might be the D (6 bases). CDR3 size: 16 residues. V was shortened by 1 base and J by 1 base, with 14 bases between the two germline ends. The germline gives CDR1 SGHRS, CDR2 YFSETQ.

This clone was seen repeatedly, ten times or more. The chain recombines TRBV2 with TRBJ1-4, with D perhaps matching TRBD1 (6 bases). Germline V gene lookup returns CDR1 SNHLY and CDR2 FYNNEI. This CDR3 has 15 residues. The ends were cut back, 8 bases at V and 5 bases at J, with 18 bases in the middle. As DNA, the CDR3 is TGTGCCAGCCGGGACACCCCCCAACAGAATGAAAAACTGTTTTTT. It is translated as CASRDTPQQNEKLFF.

This clone was recorded at least ten times. The chain couples TRBV9 to TRBJ2-7; 7 bases agree with TRBD1. Germline V gives CDR1 SGDLS, CDR2 YYNGEE. V lost 0 bases, J lost 4 bases, and 7 bases stayed unmatched. This CDR3 has 15 amino acids. The CDR3 sequence: CASSVGDAGGYEQYF. CDR3 DNA: TGTGCCAGCAGCGTAGGGGATGCAGGGGGTTACGAGCAGTACTTC.

The chain uses TRBV28 and TRBJ2-7, with 8 bases that match TRBD2. The junction had 4 bases not matched to a gene; V was cut back by 2 bases and J by 4 bases. Germline-derived CDR1 and CDR2 are MDHEN and SYDVKM. This CDR3 comprises 14 residues. CDR3 region: CASSLEREPYEQYF. The CDR3 DNA is TGTGCCAGCAGTTTAGAGCGGGAGCCTTACGAGCAGTACTTC.

This clone was counted at least ten times. The gene calls are TRBV7-3 and TRBJ2-1, with 9 bases that match TRBD1. The germline gives CDR1 SGHTA, CDR2 FQGTGA. The CDR3 length is 16 residues. J gave up 8 bases and V 0 bases, and 8 bases lay outside the gene matches. The CDR3 DNA reads TGTGCCAGCAGCTTAACCCTCGGACAGGGGAGCGATGAGCAGTTCTTC. Residues: CASSLTLGQGSDEQFF.

There are many counts of this clone. The chain combines TRBV7-2 with TRBJ2-6, with D tentatively TRBD1 (6 bases). The CDR3 sequence is 15 residues long. V lost 5 bases and J 2 bases, leaving 10 bases between the germline ends. From germline, CDR1 is SGHTA and CDR2 FQGNSA. DNA for the CDR3: TGTGCCAGCAGCCAGCAGGGGACTGGGGCCAACGTCCTGACTTTC. This sequence encodes CASSQQGTGANVLTF. Together with reference TRBV7-2 and TRBJ2-6, the CDR3 gives the full variable domain: GAGVSQSPSNKVTEKGKDVELRCDPISGHTALYWYRQSLGQGLEFLIYFQGNSAPDKSGLPSDRFSAERTGGSVSTLTIQRTQQEDSAVYLCASSQQGTGANVLTFGAGSRLTVL.

V gene TRBV27 combines with J gene TRBJ2-7; 7 bases fit TRBD2. With V trimmed by 3 bases and J by 4 bases, 12 bases remained unmatched. This CDR3 is built from 16 residues. Germline CDR1 is MNHEY and CDR2 is SMNVEV (reference sequence). This CDR3 reads CASSFSGRALWYEQYF. CDR3 coding DNA: TGTGCCAGCAGTTTTTCGGGGAGGGCCCTCTGGTACGAGCAGTACTTC.

This clone was recorded many times. The chain carries TRBV5-1 and TRBJ2-1; 9 bases agree with TRBD1. Germline lookup yields CDR1 SGHRS and CDR2 YFSETQ. Losses at the gene ends were 4 bases for V and 2 bases for J; bases not matched to a gene: 4. The CDR3 covers 15 residues. The CDR3 here is CASSPGQGPYNEQFF. CDR3 sequence (DNA): TGCGCCAGCAGCCCGGGACAGGGACCCTACAATGAGCAGTTCTTC.

This clone has at least ten counts. The CDR3 nucleotides read TGCGCCAGCAGCCTAACTTTCGGGACGGACACTGAAGCTTTCTTT. Translation: CASSLTFGTDTEAFF. The rearrangement joins TRBV4-1 to TRBJ1-1, with D maybe TRBD1 (5 bases). The CDR3 length is 15 residues. From germline, CDR1 is MGHRA and CDR2 YSYEKL. The V end was cut by 4 bases, the J end by 3 bases, with 15 bases between.

This clone has a count of ten or more. The J gene is TRBJ2-3, the V gene TRBV6-1; TRBD1 might be the D (6 bases). Germline V lookup: CDR1 MNHNS, CDR2 SASEGT. Trimming left V 5 bases short and J 6 bases short, with 12 bases between. The CDR3 has 13 amino acids. CDR3 amino acids: CASSTGPGDTQYF. DNA of the CDR3: TGTGCCAGCAGTACAGGGCCGGGGGATACGCAGTATTTT.

This clone occurred a few times. The rearrangement joins TRBV6-2 or TRBV6-3 to TRBJ2-7; 8 bases are a match to TRBD1. The CDR3 contains 18 residues. Trimming took 5 bases from V and 7 from J; bases not matched to a gene: 22. The V gene's germline CDR1 is MNHEY and CDR2 SVGEGT. This CDR3 reads CASSDQGVAETGDREQYF. The CDR3 DNA reads TGTGCCAGCAGTGACCAGGGGGTAGCAGAAACCGGGGACAGGGAGCAGTACTTC.

Remarks on this clone: Other DNA sequences in this specimen translate into the identical CDR3. The chain joins TRBV14 to TRBJ1-1, with no clear D. Germline values: CDR1 SGHDN, CDR2 FVKESK. CDR3 length equals 12 residues. Trimming cost V 1 base and J 4 bases, with 4 bases left between them. Here the CDR3 DNA reads TGTGCCAGCAGCCAAGGCCGCACTGAAGCTTTCTTT. It specifies CASSQGRTEAFF.

This clone was detected many times. V is TRBV20-1 and J is TRBJ2-3; TRBD2 matches 13 bases. CDR1 is DFQATT, CDR2 SNEGSKA, per germline (reference sequence). Losses at the gene ends were 1 base for V and 3 bases for J; bases not matched to a gene: 4. CDR3 length: 16 amino acids. CDR3 region: CSARGGTSGVTDTQYF. The DNA of the CDR3 is TGCAGTGCTAGAGGAGGGACTAGCGGGGTGACAGATACGCAGTATTTT.

This clone is medium-sized. The chain uses TRBV20-1 and TRBJ2-7; TRBD2 aligns across 11 bases. The CDR3 runs 16 residues. Germline V CDR1 and CDR2: DFQATT, SNEGSKA (reference sequence). Losses at the gene ends were 5 bases for V and 2 bases for J; bases not matched to a gene: 11. The CDR3 DNA reads as TGCAGTGCTGGGGGGGCTAGCGGGAGGTACCCCTACGAGCAGTACTTC. Translation gives CSAGGASGRYPYEQYF.

This clone was counted many times. A read error may explain this, as a much larger clone is one base away. Written as DNA, the CDR3 is TGCGCCAGCAGCTTGAGTGGAGGTAGGGGCTATGGCTACACCTTC. Translating gives CASSLSGGRGYGYTF. The gene calls are TRBV5-1 and TRBJ1-2; D is possibly TRBD1 (5 bases). Trimming cost V 1 base and J 4 bases, with 14 bases left between them. The CDR3 totals 15 residues. Germline lookup yields CDR1 SGHRS and CDR2 YFSETQ.